This TCR beta chain was captured in a study of blood T cell repertoires in COVID-19 (TCRdb year 2020). Turning to the overall study: Samples covering the acute and convalescent phases of COVID-19 were provided by collaborators in the United States, Italy and Spain. Subjects who had been exposed to COVID-19, were actively infected with it, or had recovered from it provided the deeply sampled blood TCRbeta repertoires that made up the dataset. The material from the prospective study consisted of cDNA or gDNA derived from T cells, B-cell-depleted T cells, or PBMCs. The samples were drawn from the first 160 participants of the ongoing ImmuneRACE study and from more than 1,000 subjects provided by 6 global collaborators. Where available, HLA class I and class II types were obtained from metadata supplied by the sample provider rather than from assay-based typing. The repertoires were made available in a free public database intended to serve as a resource for research on the immune response to SARS-CoV-2. A de-identified subject ID, COVID-19 status, age in years and sex were almost always included in the sample metadata. Overall results and qualifications from the work: The amount of clinical and demographic metadata varied by source and participant and was provided uncurated.

About this clone: Its antigen is unknown. No much larger clone exists at a distance of one base, and base qualities are not known.

Via the germline V gene (reference sequence), CDR1 is DFQATT and CDR2 SNEGSKA. The CDR3 holds 12 amino acids from the cysteine to the phenylalanine. CDR3 DNA only is kept here, 36 bases in frame from base 1. Trimming accounts for 3 bases at V and 4 bases at J, while the number of junction bases matched to no gene is 2. The collaborating institutions used their own protocols to collect whole blood in K2EDTA tubes. For TCRbeta analysis, collaborator samples were shipped as frozen whole blood, as isolated PBMCs, or as DNA extracted from either sample type. The immunoSEQ Assay, a bias-controlled multiplex PCR, was used to amplify TCRbeta CDR3 regions from genomic DNA. For the original study's pipeline: The number of nucleated cells in each sample was estimated from the amplification of reference gene primers within the assay. To quantify the absolute abundance of each unique TCRbeta CDR3 rearrangement, sequence reads were collapsed and filtered. For each sample, productive Simpson clonality was calculated as the square root of Simpson's diversity index across productive rearrangements. TCRdb retrieved this table from immuneACCESS and kept in-frame rearrangements only. Not all clones are present; in checked studies, unresolved V genes account for under half, and no reason is known for the remainder. Clone size and the V and J calls come from that table; the DNA yielded D and trimming. The sample table records about 260,000 clones; approximately 88% of these occur just once. 0.65% to 0.8% of the sample is held by the ten biggest clonotypes.

The chain is assembled from TRBV20-1 and TRBJ1-2; 7 of the junction bases match TRBD1. This clonotype was obtained from a human donor in a cohort sampled during active COVID-19. The sample taken for sequencing was peripheral blood. The DNA sequence follows: TGCAGTGCTAGTCCAGGGGGCTATGGCTACACCTTC. The translation is CSASPGGYGYTF.